This is a list of T cell receptor beta chains from one sample in a study of CD8 T cells in ankylosing spondylitis. A single record per CDR3 protein comes from TCRdb applying MiXCR to the 5' RACE reads. The sample consists of more than 100,000 distinct CDR3 sequences, over 15% of them appearing once. The material sequenced was blood, either unsorted or a sorted T cell fraction (not recorded which). Source of these receptors: a male donor with ankylosing spondylitis. CDR3s include the opening cysteine and the closing phenylalanine or tryptophan. A D gene is named only where the DNA matches it firmly. Not all rows give a size; the values are once, few, many and, for expanded clones, a class.

j_call | d_call | clone_size | v_call | cdr3_nt | cdr3_aa
TRBJ2-2 | - | few | TRBV5-6 | TGTGCCAGCAGCTTGGAGACGGAGTTTTACACCGGGGAGCTGTTTTTT | CASSLETEFYTGELFF
TRBJ2-3 | TRBD2 | few | TRBV20-1 | TGCAGTGCTAGGCCTAGCGGGTCTGCAGATACGCAGTATTTT | CSARPSGSADTQYF
TRBJ2-7 | TRBD1 | - | TRBV7-3 | TGTGCCAGCAGCTTAGGGACAGGGGTAAACGAGCAGTACTTC | CASSLGTGVNEQYF
TRBJ2-1 | - | few | TRBV12-3/TRBV12-4 | TGTGCCAGCAGTTGGCCCTGGACGTTTCGCAATGAGCAGTTCTTC | CASSWPWTFRNEQFF
TRBJ2-1 | TRBD1 | - | TRBV29-1 | TGCAGCGTTGTGAACCCCTGGACAGGGGAGAACAATGAGCAGTTCTTC | CSVVNPWTGENNEQFF
TRBJ2-2 | - | many | TRBV2 | TGTGCCAGCAGTGTTACAGGTTGGGCGAACACCGGGGAGCTGTTTTTT | CASSVTGWANTGELFF
TRBJ2-1 | - | - | TRBV30 | TGTGCCTGGGCCGTAGGGACGTCCTACAATGAGCAGTTCTTC | CAWAVGTSYNEQFF
TRBJ2-1 | TRBD2 | few | TRBV9 | TGTGCCAGCAGCGGCAAAACTGGGACTAGCGGGAGGTTCGGTGAGCAGTTCTTC | CASSGKTGTSGRFGEQFF
TRBJ2-7 | - | - | TRBV28 | TGTGCCAGCAGCCCCTCGGGCGGCGAGGTCCACGAGCAGTACTTC | CASSPSGGEVHEQYF
TRBJ2-1 | TRBD2 | - | TRBV6-2/TRBV6-3 | TGTGCCAGCAGTTACTCGATGAGCGGGAGGGCTTACAATGAGCAGTTCTTC | CASSYSMSGRAYNEQFF
TRBJ2-3 | TRBD2 | few | TRBV20-1 | TGCAGTGCTAGAGCCGCCGGGACTAGCGGGATGAATACGCAGTATTTT | CSARAAGTSGMNTQYF
TRBJ2-7 | - | many | TRBV12-3/TRBV12-4 | TGTGCCAGCACCATGGGTAGCGGAGCCTACGAGCAGTACTTC | CASTMGSGAYEQYF
TRBJ2-2 | - | - | TRBV27 | TGTGCCAGCAGTTTACGAGGGGGGCTCTCTCCCACCGGGGAGCTGTTTTTT | CASSLRGGLSPTGELFF
TRBJ1-2 | - | few | TRBV12-3/TRBV12-4 | TGTGCCAGCAGGGATACAGGGATCCTAGGCTATGGCTACACCTTC | CASRDTGILGYGYTF
TRBJ1-5 | - | - | TRBV15 | TGTGCCACCAGTCCCCGATTTAGCAATCAGCCCCAGCATTTT | CATSPRFSNQPQHF
TRBJ2-2 | TRBD1 | - | TRBV27 | TGTGCCAGCACTGATACGGGACAGGCGAACACCGGGGAGCTGTTTTTT | CASTDTGQANTGELFF
TRBJ2-1 | - | few | TRBV6-6 | TGTGCCAGCAGTACCAGCCATGAGCAGTTCTTC | CASSTSHEQFF
TRBJ2-1 | TRBD2 | - | TRBV24-1 | TGTGCCACCAGTGACCGACTAGCGGGGGTTAATGAGCAGTTCTTC | CATSDRLAGVNEQFF
TRBJ2-2 | - | - | TRBV15 | TGTGCCACCAGCAGAGGCCGACAACCCGACGGGGTCGGGGAGCTGTTTTTT | CATSRGRQPDGVGELFF
TRBJ1-1 | - | few | TRBV4-3 | TGCGCCAGCAGCCAAAAAAACTCGGGAGATTTAGCTGAAGCTTTCTTT | CASSQKNSGDLAEAFF
TRBJ1-1 | - | few | TRBV7-3 | TGTGCCAGCAGCCCGGGACCGAACACTGAAGCTTTCTTT | CASSPGPNTEAFF
TRBJ2-5 | TRBD2 | many | TRBV12-5 | TGTGCTAGTGGTTTGGTAAGCGGGAGGCTCCAAGAGACCCAGTACTTC | CASGLVSGRLQETQYF
TRBJ2-1 | - | - | TRBV19 | TGTGCCAGTAGTATAGGGAGTCCGGAACGTGAGCAGTTCTTC | CASSIGSPEREQFF
TRBJ2-7 | TRBD2 | - | TRBV20-1 | TGCAGTGCTAGAGGTCCAACTAGCGGGAGTTTATACGAGCAGTACTTC | CSARGPTSGSLYEQYF
TRBJ1-2 | - | few | TRBV7-8 | TGTGCCAGCAGCTTAGCGCTGACAGATCGAATCTATGGCTACACCTTC | CASSLALTDRIYGYTF
TRBJ2-5 | - | - | TRBV7-8 | TGTGCCAGCAGCTTAGCGCGGGGGACCCAGTACTTC | CASSLARGTQYF
TRBJ2-2 | TRBD2 | few | TRBV5-1 | TGCGCCAGCACCCCGGGACTAGCGAAATTCGGGGAGCTGTTTTTT | CASTPGLAKFGELFF
TRBJ2-3 | TRBD2 | few | TRBV6-1 | TGTGCCAGCCGAGGGACTAGCGTTAGCACAGATACGCAGTATTTT | CASRGTSVSTDTQYF
TRBJ2-5 | - | few | TRBV6-2/TRBV6-3 | TGTGCCAGCAGTTACCCCGCCCCTGGGGAGACCCAGTACTTC | CASSYPAPGETQYF
TRBJ2-1 | - | few | TRBV7-9 | TGTGCCAGCAGACCGAACCCCATGGGCAATGAGCAGTTCTTC | CASRPNPMGNEQFF
TRBJ2-3 | - | few | TRBV19 | TGTGCCAGTAGTGAGGACAGAAGTAGCACAGATACGCAGTATTTT | CASSEDRSSTDTQYF
TRBJ2-1 | - | - | TRBV4-2 | TGTGCCAGCAGCCAAGAGCTGACCTACAATGAGCAGTTCTTC | CASSQELTYNEQFF
TRBJ2-1 | TRBD2 | many | TRBV4-3 | TGCGCCAGCAGCCAAGTACTAGCGGGAATTATCAATGAGCAGTTCTTC | CASSQVLAGIINEQFF
TRBJ1-1 | - | many | TRBV27 | TGTGCCAGCAGACAGGGGAACACTGAAGCTTTCTTT | CASRQGNTEAFF
TRBJ2-7 | TRBD2 | many | TRBV9 | TGTGCCAGCAGCCCCCTAGCGGGAGGACGCTACGAGCAGTACTTC | CASSPLAGGRYEQYF
TRBJ2-1 | - | - | TRBV6-4 | TGTGCCAGCAGTGAGGGCGGTAACGGGATGGATGAGCAGTTCTTC | CASSEGGNGMDEQFF
TRBJ2-3 | - | few | TRBV4-2 | TGTGCCAGCAGCCAAGCCAGCGGCACAGATACGCAGTATTTT | CASSQASGTDTQYF
TRBJ2-3 | TRBD1 | - | TRBV7-8 | TGTGCCAGCAGCCCCAGCGGGACAGGGGGGGACACAGATACGCAGTATTTT | CASSPSGTGGDTDTQYF
TRBJ2-7 | - | - | TRBV9 | TGTGCCAGCAGCGTAGCTGAACAGGCCCCCTACGAGCAGTACTTC | CASSVAEQAPYEQYF